These 15 T cell receptor beta chains were all obtained from the same sample, sequenced in a study of cytomegalovirus exposure and HLA in healthy donors. This PCR relied on a set of 60 Vbeta primers and 13 Jbeta primers. Profiled with immunoSEQ multiplex PCR; TCRdb holds only in-frame clones, not every one. The data hold 90,000 or so clones, with approximately 85% observed a single time. Sequencing was carried out using PBMCs. The receptors here all came from a young man in good health and CMV-seropositive.

The V gene is TRBV28, the J gene TRBJ1-4, with 10 bases fitting TRBD1. This CDR3 has 21 amino acids. The trim removed 6 bases at V and 2 bases at J, leaving 21 bases unmatched. Germline-derived CDR1 and CDR2 are MDHEN and SYDVKM. CDR3 in amino acids: CASSLYPGTGVSLWTNEKLFF. As DNA, the CDR3 is TGTGCCAGCAGCCTATATCCCGGGACAGGGGTATCTTTGTGGACTAATGAAAAACTGTTTTTT.

This chain uses TRBV30 with TRBJ2-5; 7 bases fit TRBD1. The DNA end is a closer match to TRBJ2-7, so the J assignment may be wrong. Per germline, CDR1 GTSNPN and CDR2 SVGIG (reference sequence). The CDR3 totals 15 residues. Here the CDR3 DNA reads TGTGCCTGGGGAGGCGGACAGGACCCGTCCTACGAGCAGTACTTC. Protein: CAWGGGQDPSYEQYF.

This clone was counted a few times. The chain employs TRBV10-1 and TRBJ2-1; D might be TRBD2 (6 bases). Looked up from germline, CDR1 is WNHNN and CDR2 is SYGVQD (reference sequence). The ends were cut back, 1 base at V and 7 bases at J, with 8 bases in the middle. This CDR3 has 13 residues. CDR3 in amino acids: CASSEFGGNEQFF. The CDR3 DNA reads as TGCGCCAGCAGTGAGTTTGGAGGGAATGAGCAGTTCTTC.

The chain is built from TRBV4-3 and TRBJ2-7; the D gene is possibly TRBD2 (5 bases). The CDR3 spans 14 residues. Trimming shortened V by 2 bases and J by 6 bases, and 14 bases separated the two germline ends. Germline V gives CDR1 LGHNA, CDR2 YSLEER. The CDR3 sequence is CASSQSRTGSEQYF. CDR3 nucleotide sequence: TGCGCCAGCAGCCAATCCAGGACTGGGAGCGAGCAGTACTTC.

This clone was recorded only once. The chain uses TRBV9 and TRBJ1-1; 8 bases line up with TRBD1. V lost 2 bases and J lost 0; bases outside the gene matches: 9. The germline V gene has CDR1 SGDLS and CDR2 YYNGEE. The CDR3 extends over 17 amino acids. The CDR3 nucleotides are TGTGCCAGCAGCGTCAATACGGACAGGGCAATGAACACTGAAGCTTTCTTT. It codes for CASSVNTDRAMNTEAFF.

This clone was counted between two and nine times. The chain joins TRBV28 to TRBJ1-4; D call uncertain. Trimming pared 6 bases from V and 2 bases from J, leaving 13 bases between. Germline V lookup: CDR1 MDHEN, CDR2 SYDVKM. The CDR3 loop spans 15 amino acids. The CDR3 is CASSPPGGTNEKLFF. The CDR3 DNA follows: TGTGCCAGCAGCCCCCCGGGAGGGACTAATGAAAAACTGTTTTTT.

The chain couples TRBV19 to TRBJ1-6; D unclear. The germline CDR1 and CDR2 sequences are LNHDA and SQIVND (reference sequence). Between the trimmed V and J ends, which lost 6 bases and 7 bases, there was a span of 10 bases. CDR3 size: 13 residues. For the CDR3, the DNA is TGTGCCAGTAGACCGCCTGAGAATTCACCCCTCCACTTT. Encoded protein: CASRPPENSPLHF.

This clone occurred once. The chain employs TRBV19 and TRBJ1-3; TRBD1 is a possible D gene (5 bases). CDR3 length: 14 residues. Germline values: CDR1 LNHDA, CDR2 SQIVND (reference sequence). V lost 5 bases and J lost 2, with 10 bases in between. The CDR3 region is CASSAGMAGNTIYF. In DNA, the CDR3 is TGTGCCAGTAGTGCAGGGATGGCTGGAAACACCATATATTTT.

V gene TRBV6-4 combines with J gene TRBJ1-1; D not certain. This CDR3 region has 13 residues. Trimming pared 0 bases from V and 2 bases from J, leaving 4 bases between. The germline V gene encodes CDR1 MRHNA and CDR2 SNTAGT. The CDR3 region is CASSDSANTEAFF. CDR3 nucleotide sequence: TGTGCCAGCAGTGACTCGGCAAACACTGAAGCTTTCTTT.

The gene calls are TRBV7-2 and TRBJ1-2; D may be TRBD1 (5 bases). This CDR3 contains 15 residues. Germline CDR1 is SGHTA and CDR2 is FQGNSA. The V gene lost 3 bases and the J gene lost 4 bases, with 15 bases spanning the gap. The CDR3 DNA is TGTGCCAGCAGCTTTTCTGGCGGGGGAAGCTATGGCTACACCTTC. Translating gives CASSFSGGGSYGYTF.

About this clone: A read error may account for a junction end that differs from germline. The rearrangement joins TRBV28 to TRBJ2-7; perhaps TRBD2 as D (5 bases). The CDR3 loop spans 12 amino acids. Germline CDR1 MDHEN, CDR2 SYDVKM. CDR3 in amino acids: CASTADGPRRDF. Here the CDR3 DNA reads TGTGCCAGCACGGCTGACGGCCCAAGGCGGGACTTC.

This chain uses TRBV15 with TRBJ1-5; D call uncertain. V was trimmed by 0 bases and J by 4 bases, leaving 4 bases between them. CDR1 is LNHNV and CDR2 is YYDKDF in the germline V gene (reference sequence). The CDR3 totals 13 residues. As DNA, the CDR3 is TGTGCCACCAGCAGAGACACTAATCAGCCCCAGCATTTT. Protein sequence: CATSRDTNQPQHF.

The chain employs TRBV10-3 and TRBJ2-2; 14 nucleotides match TRBD2. The CDR3 has 19 residues. Unmatched junction bases numbered 15, after V lost 8 bases and J lost 4 bases. Looked up from germline, CDR1 is ENHRY and CDR2 is SYGVKD. The CDR3 loop reads CAISRDQRLAGGSTGELFF. For the CDR3, the DNA is TGTGCCATCTCAAGGGACCAGCGACTAGCGGGAGGGAGCACCGGGGAGCTGTTTTTT.

The chain recombines TRBV18 with TRBJ2-1; 12 bases line up with TRBD2. CDR3 length: 14 amino acids. Germline V gene data show CDR1 as KGHSH and CDR2 as LQKENI. With V trimmed by 3 bases and J by 7 bases, 1 base remained unmatched. CDR3 region: CASSPLAGGNEQFF. In DNA form, the CDR3 reads TGTGCCAGCTCACCCCTAGCGGGAGGGAATGAGCAGTTCTTC.

This clone was seen a handful of times. V and J are TRBV14 and TRBJ2-3, with 12 positions matching TRBD2. The CDR3 is 16 residues long. Germline assignment: CDR1 SGHDN and CDR2 FVKESK. V lost 5 bases and J lost 4; bases outside the gene matches: 7. The DNA of the CDR3 is TGTGCCAGCAGCTTCGGACTAGCGGGAAGATCAGATACGCAGTATTTT. It is translated as CASSFGLAGRSDTQYF.